Listed below are T cell receptor beta chains from one sample, sequenced in a study of blood T cell repertoires in COVID-19. Only in-frame clones appear in the TCRdb table, and some are missing; sequencing was by immunoSEQ multiplex PCR. The profile shows about 67,000 clones, around 90% of them singletons. What was sequenced was peripheral blood. All receptors come from a woman older than 75 with acute or convalescent COVID-19. The conserved cysteine and the conserved F or W are not part of the CDR3 here. Fields, in order: V gene, J gene, CDR3 protein.

V: TRBV4-2
J: TRBJ1-2
CDR3: ASSPSRDRVDYGYT

V: TRBV9
J: TRBJ2-1
CDR3: ASSVGGGRDNEQF

V: TRBV11-2
J: TRBJ2-7
CDR3: ASSFLRTDEQY

V: TRBV7-6
J: TRBJ2-7
CDR3: ASSLAPDYSYEQY

V: TRBV7-8
J: TRBJ2-7
CDR3: ASSSDRGMTYEQY

V: TRBV29-1
J: TRBJ2-6
CDR3: SAWTVPTSGANVLT

V: TRBV3-1/TRBV3-2
J: TRBJ2-3
CDR3: ASSPPGTGGDTQY

V: TRBV29-1
J: TRBJ1-5
CDR3: SVLWEGTGNQPQH

V: TRBV2
J: TRBJ2-5
CDR3: ASSPNSKETQY

V: TRBV5-1
J: TRBJ2-3
CDR3: ASSSNTDTQY

V: TRBV28
J: TRBJ1-1
CDR3: ASTLGGGRTEAF

V: TRBV27
J: TRBJ1-1
CDR3: ASSFNPGTEAF

V: TRBV28
J: TRBJ1-1
CDR3: ASRPMTGSNTEAF

V: TRBV6-2/TRBV6-3
J: TRBJ1-4
CDR3: ASSPAPDRDREKLF

V: TRBV9
J: TRBJ2-1
CDR3: ASSVAAYNEQF

V: TRBV19
J: TRBJ2-7
CDR3: ASSIGTGTAEQY

V: TRBV27
J: TRBJ2-7
CDR3: ASSFSGGAGEQY

V: TRBV2
J: TRBJ1-6
CDR3: ASVRDRGTSPLH

V: TRBV28
J: TRBJ2-7
CDR3: ASSGGGAGIYEQY

V: TRBV21-1
J: TRBJ1-1
CDR3: ASSTLGRGPEAF

V: TRBV25-1
J: TRBJ2-5
CDR3: ASNPGAGQETQY

V: TRBV6-5
J: TRBJ2-7
CDR3: ASSPTGRNYEQY

V: TRBV27
J: TRBJ1-6
CDR3: ASSLLGRGWNSPLH

V: TRBV4-2
J: TRBJ2-7
CDR3: ASSQGRSWNEQY

V: TRBV7-2
J: TRBJ2-7
CDR3: ASSVGTVPYEQY

V: TRBV30
J: TRBJ2-1
CDR3: AWSTGTNEQF

V: TRBV12-3/TRBV12-4
J: TRBJ1-2
CDR3: ASSLDRTRGYT

V: TRBV5-1
J: TRBJ2-1
CDR3: ASSHSQGSLAYNEQF

V: TRBV7-9
J: TRBJ2-1
CDR3: ASTKVGGGLQWWQF

V: TRBV7-2
J: TRBJ1-2
CDR3: ASSTQGGYGYT

V: TRBV20-1
J: TRBJ2-5
CDR3: SASPTSGKETQY

V: TRBV6-4
J: TRBJ1-5
CDR3: ASPRTGGQPQH

V: TRBV10-1
J: TRBJ1-2
CDR3: ASSQDRDYGYT

V: TRBV19
J: TRBJ1-4
CDR3: ASSISERVTNEKLF

V: TRBV6-2/TRBV6-3
J: TRBJ2-1
CDR3: ASSYGGLAGGEQF

V: TRBV5-1
J: TRBJ2-3
CDR3: ASSPGLAPTDTQY

V: TRBV5-1
J: TRBJ2-5
CDR3: ASSLEAGEETQY

V: TRBV11-3
J: TRBJ1-6
CDR3: ASSSYRGAPLH

V: TRBV5-4
J: TRBJ1-2
CDR3: ASSLTGTLGGYT

V: TRBV7-9
J: TRBJ1-6
CDR3: ASSLDPQVPNSPLH

V: TRBV9
J: TRBJ2-3
CDR3: ASSVGFQGGTDTQY

V: TRBV28
J: TRBJ2-3
CDR3: ASSMRQNGDTQY

V: TRBV18
J: TRBJ1-1
CDR3: ASSPGQINTEAF

V: TRBV3-1/TRBV3-2
J: TRBJ2-1
CDR3: ASQNSGDYNEQF

V: TRBV11-2
J: TRBJ2-3
CDR3: ASRVAGGTDTQY

V: TRBV28
J: TRBJ1-5
CDR3: ASSLQQSNQPQH